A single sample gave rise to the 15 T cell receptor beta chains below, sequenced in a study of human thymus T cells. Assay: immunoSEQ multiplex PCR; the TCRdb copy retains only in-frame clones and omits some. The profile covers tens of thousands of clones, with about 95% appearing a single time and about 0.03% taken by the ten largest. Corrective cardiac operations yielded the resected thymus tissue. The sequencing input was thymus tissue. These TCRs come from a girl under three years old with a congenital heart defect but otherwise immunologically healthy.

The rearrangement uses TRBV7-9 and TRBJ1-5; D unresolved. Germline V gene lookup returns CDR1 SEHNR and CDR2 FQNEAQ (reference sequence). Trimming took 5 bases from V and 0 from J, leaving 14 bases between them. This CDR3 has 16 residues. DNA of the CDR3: TGTGCCAGCAGCCCGGGGTCCGGAGGTAGCAATCAGCCCCAGCATTTT. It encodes CASSPGSGGSNQPQHF.

CDR3: CASSSSLRYEQYF. CDR3 in DNA: TGTGCCAGCAGCTCCTCCTTACGGTACGAGCAGTACTTC. The chain uses TRBV7-9 and TRBJ2-7; D ambiguous. The CDR3 is 13 amino acids. V was clipped by 4 bases and J by 4 bases, with 11 bases between them. CDR1 SEHNR and CDR2 FQNEAQ come from the germline V gene (reference sequence).

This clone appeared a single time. The CDR3, as DNA: TGTGCCAGCAGCTCTTGGTCTCCGGGACTAGCGGCTGACAATGAGCAGTTCTTC. It codes for CASSSWSPGLAADNEQFF. The chain couples TRBV5-6 to TRBJ2-1, with TRBD2 matching 11 bases. This CDR3 is 18 amino acids long. The junction had 13 bases not matched to a gene; V was cut back by 3 bases and J by 5 bases. The V gene's germline CDR1 is SGHDT and CDR2 YYEEEE.

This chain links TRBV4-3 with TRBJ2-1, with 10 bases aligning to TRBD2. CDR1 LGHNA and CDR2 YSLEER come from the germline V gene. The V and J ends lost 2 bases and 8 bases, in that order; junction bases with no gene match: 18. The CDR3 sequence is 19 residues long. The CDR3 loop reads CASSQSTCRGSGRDHEQFF. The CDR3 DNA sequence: TGCGCCAGCAGCCAATCCACATGCCGGGGGAGCGGGAGGGACCATGAGCAGTTCTTC.

As DNA, the CDR3 is TGTGCCAGCAGCTTAGATCACAGGGACCCCACCGGGGAGCTGTTTTTT. Residues: CASSLDHRDPTGELFF. The rearrangement uses TRBV11-2 and TRBJ2-2; a possible D gene is TRBD1 (6 bases). Trimming took off 0 bases at V and 4 bases at J, with 12 bases between the two ends. The germline V gene has CDR1 SGHAT and CDR2 FQNNGV. The CDR3 is made up of 16 amino acids.

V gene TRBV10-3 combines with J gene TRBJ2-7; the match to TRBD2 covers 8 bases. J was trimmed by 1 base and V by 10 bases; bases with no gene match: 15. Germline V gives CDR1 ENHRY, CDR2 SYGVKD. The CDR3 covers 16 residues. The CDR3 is CATSRSYGRDSYEQYF. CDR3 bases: TGTGCCACAAGCAGGAGTTACGGGAGGGATTCCTACGAGCAGTACTTC.

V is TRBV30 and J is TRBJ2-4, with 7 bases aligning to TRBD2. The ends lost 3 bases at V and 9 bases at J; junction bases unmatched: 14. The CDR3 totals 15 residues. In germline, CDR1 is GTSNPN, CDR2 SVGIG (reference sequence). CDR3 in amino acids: CAWSLLPRGEPIQYF. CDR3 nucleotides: TGTGCCTGGAGCCTCCTCCCTCGGGGGGAACCCATTCAGTACTTC. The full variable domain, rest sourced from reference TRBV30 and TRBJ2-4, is SQTIHQWPATLVQPVGSPLSLECTVEGTSNPNLYWYRQAAGRGLQLLFYSVGIGQISSEVPQNLSASRPQDRQFILSSKKLLLSDSGFYLCAWSLLPRGEPIQYFGAGTRLSVL.

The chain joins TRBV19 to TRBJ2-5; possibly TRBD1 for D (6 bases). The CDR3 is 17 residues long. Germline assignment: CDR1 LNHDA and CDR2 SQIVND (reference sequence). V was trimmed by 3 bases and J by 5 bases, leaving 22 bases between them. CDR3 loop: CASSMGYWTVPGETQYF. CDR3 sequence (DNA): TGTGCCAGTAGTATGGGTTACTGGACAGTACCTGGGGAGACCCAGTACTTC. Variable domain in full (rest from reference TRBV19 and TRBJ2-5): DGGITQSPKYLFRKEGQNVTLSCEQNLNHDAMYWYRQDPGQGLRLIYYSQIVNDFQKGDIAEGYSVSREKKESFPLTVTSAQKNPTAFYLCASSMGYWTVPGETQYFGPGTRLLVL.

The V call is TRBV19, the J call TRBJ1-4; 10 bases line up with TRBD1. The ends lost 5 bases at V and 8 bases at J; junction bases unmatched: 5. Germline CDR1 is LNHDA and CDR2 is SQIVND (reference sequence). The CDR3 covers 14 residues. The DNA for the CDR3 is TGTGCCAGTAGTCCGGGACAGGGGTTAGAAAAACTGTTTTTT. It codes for CASSPGQGLEKLFF.

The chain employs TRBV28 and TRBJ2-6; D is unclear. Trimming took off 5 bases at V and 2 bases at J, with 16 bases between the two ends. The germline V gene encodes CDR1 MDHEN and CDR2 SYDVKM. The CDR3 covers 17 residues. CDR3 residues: CASSPPLLLTGANVLTF. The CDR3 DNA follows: TGTGCCAGCAGTCCCCCACTTCTGCTAACTGGGGCCAACGTCCTGACTTTC.

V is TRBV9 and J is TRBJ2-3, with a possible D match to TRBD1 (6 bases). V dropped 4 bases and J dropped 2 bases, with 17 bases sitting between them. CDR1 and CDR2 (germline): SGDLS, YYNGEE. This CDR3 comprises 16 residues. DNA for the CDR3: TGTGCCAGCAGCATCCGACAGGTGGACCACACAGATACGCAGTATTTT. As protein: CASSIRQVDHTDTQYF.

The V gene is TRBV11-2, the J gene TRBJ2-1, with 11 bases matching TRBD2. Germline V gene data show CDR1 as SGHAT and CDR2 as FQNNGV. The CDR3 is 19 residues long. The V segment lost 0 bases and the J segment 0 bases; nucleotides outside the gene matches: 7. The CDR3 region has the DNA TGTGCCAGCAGCTTAGATCAGGGACTAGCGGCTAGCTCCTACAATGAGCAGTTCTTC. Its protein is CASSLDQGLAASSYNEQFF.

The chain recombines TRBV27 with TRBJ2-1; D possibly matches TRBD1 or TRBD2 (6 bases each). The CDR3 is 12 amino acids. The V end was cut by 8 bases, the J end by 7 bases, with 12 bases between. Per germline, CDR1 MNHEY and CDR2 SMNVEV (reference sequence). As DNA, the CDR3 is TGTGCCAGCGGGGGGCTATTGAATGAGCAGTTCTTC. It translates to CASGGLLNEQFF.

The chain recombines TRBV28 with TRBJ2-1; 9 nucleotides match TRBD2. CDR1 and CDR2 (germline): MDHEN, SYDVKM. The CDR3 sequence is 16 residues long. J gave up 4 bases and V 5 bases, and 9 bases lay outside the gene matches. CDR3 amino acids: CASSGRREGRYNEQFF. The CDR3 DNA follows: TGTGCCAGCAGTGGGAGGCGGGAGGGTAGATACAATGAGCAGTTCTTC.

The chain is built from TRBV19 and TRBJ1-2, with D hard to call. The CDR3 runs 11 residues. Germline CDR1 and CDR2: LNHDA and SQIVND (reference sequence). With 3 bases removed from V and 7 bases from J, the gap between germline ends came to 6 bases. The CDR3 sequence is CASSIRRGYTF. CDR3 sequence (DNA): TGTGCCAGTAGTATCCGACGTGGCTACACCTTC.